These 19 T cell receptor beta chains originate from one sample sequenced in a study of T cells in Graves' hyperthyroidism and ophthalmopathy. What was amplified from RNA transcripts were TCR beta CDR3 regions. First-round RT-PCR with HTBI primers amplified the TCR CDR3 region. TCRdb independently ran MiXCR on the multiplex PCR reads; one entry per CDR3 protein. The table lists a few hundred thousand distinct CDR3 sequences, 17% of them singletons. Sequencing used blood. Receptors were obtained from a woman between 18 and 29 years old with Graves' ophthalmopathy.

This clonotype was seen ten or more times. The V call is TRBV29-1, the J call TRBJ2-1; TRBD2 aligns across 10 bases. J was trimmed by 0 bases and V by 2 bases; bases with no gene match: 4. Per germline, CDR1 SQVTM and CDR2 ANQGSEA. The length of the CDR3 is 16 residues. The DNA of the CDR3 is TGCAGCGTTGAACTAGCGGGAGTCACCTCCTACAATGAGCAGTTCTTC. This translates into CSVELAGVTSYNEQFF.

This clonotype was counted many times. The chain combines TRBV29-1 with TRBJ2-7; 9 bases line up with TRBD1. This CDR3 is 14 amino acids long. J lost 3 bases, V lost 1 base, and 4 bases had no gene match. Germline CDR1 reads SQVTM; CDR2 reads ANQGSEA. DNA of the CDR3: TGCAGCGTTGAAGGCCGGGACAGGGACTACGAGCAGTACTTC. Protein: CSVEGRDRDYEQYF.

The V gene is TRBV7-9, the J gene TRBJ1-4; a possible D gene is TRBD1 (6 bases). The length of the CDR3 is 15 residues. The V gene's germline CDR1 is SEHNR and CDR2 FQNEAQ (reference sequence). Trimming cost V 7 bases and J 2 bases, with 14 bases left between them. CDR3: CASTPFQGTNEKLFF. CDR3 bases: TGTGCCAGCACCCCTTTCCAGGGGACTAATGAAAAACTGTTTTTT. Full variable domain (rest looked up from reference TRBV7-9 and TRBJ1-4): DTGVSQNPRHKITKRGQNVTFRCDPISEHNRLYWYRQTLGQGPEFLTYFQNEAQLEKSRLLSDRFSAERPKGSFSTLEIQRTEQGDSAMYLCASTPFQGTNEKLFFGSGTQLSVL.

In this sample, this clonotype turned up a few times. V and J are TRBV7-9 and TRBJ1-1; D remains ambiguous. CDR3 length equals 11 residues. Germline V CDR1 and CDR2: SEHNR, FQNEAQ (reference sequence). V was shortened by 0 bases and J by 12 bases, with 8 bases between the two germline ends. CDR3 protein: CASSLADFPFF. The CDR3 nucleotides read TGTGCCAGCAGCTTAGCGGATTTTCCTTTCTTT.

The chain links TRBV9 to TRBJ2-7, with 11 bases lining up with TRBD1. CDR3 length: 14 residues. Unmatched junction bases numbered 5, after V lost 6 bases and J lost 3 bases. Per the germline V gene, CDR1 is SGDLS and CDR2 is YYNGEE. The CDR3 loop is CASTGTGGIYEQYF. The CDR3 DNA follows: TGTGCCAGCACGGGGACAGGGGGGATCTACGAGCAGTACTTC.

This clonotype was counted ten times or more. The J gene is TRBJ2-2, the V gene TRBV27; no clear D gene. This CDR3 has 13 amino acids. Germline V CDR1 and CDR2: MNHEY, SMNVEV (reference sequence). The ends were cut back, 1 base at V and 4 bases at J, with 4 bases in the middle. The CDR3 DNA is TGTGCCAGCAGTTTATTTACCACCGGGGAGCTGTTTTTT. This sequence encodes CASSLFTTGELFF.

The chain has TRBV5-6 and TRBJ1-4; the D gene is possibly TRBD1 (6 bases). CDR1 SGHDT and CDR2 YYEEEE come from the germline V gene. The CDR3 is made up of 13 amino acids. The ends were cut back, 2 bases at V and 5 bases at J, with 7 bases in the middle. The CDR3 is CASSFRGNEKLFF. CDR3 sequence (DNA): TGTGCCAGCAGCTTCAGGGGCAATGAAAAACTGTTTTTT.

The chain carries TRBV5-8 and TRBJ2-7; weak D call: TRBD2 (5 bases). This CDR3 has 14 residues. Looked up from germline, CDR1 is SGHTS and CDR2 is YDEGEE. Deletions cut 0 bases from V and 2 bases from J, with 9 bases between. CDR3 coding DNA: TGTGCCAGCAGCTTGGCGCGGGCCCCCTACGAGCAGTACTTC. Amino acids: CASSLARAPYEQYF.

This clonotype was counted many times. The rearrangement joins TRBV7-9 to TRBJ1-5; D gene unclear. This CDR3 spans 16 amino acids. CDR1 and CDR2 from the germline V gene are SEHNR and FQNEAQ (reference sequence). The germline V and J ends were trimmed by 5 bases and 3 bases, with 17 bases remaining between them. In DNA, the CDR3 is TGTGCCAGCAGCCCAGACGCCGGGAACTTCAATCAGCCCCAGCATTTT. This translates into CASSPDAGNFNQPQHF.

This clonotype has just one count. A much larger clone differs from this one at a single base, so this may be a read error. The rearrangement links TRBV9 to TRBJ2-5; 12 bases are shared with TRBD2. Germline CDR1 reads SGDLS; CDR2 reads YYNGEE. The CDR3 sequence is 16 residues long. V shed 1 base and J 5 bases; nucleotides not matched to a gene: 6. CDR3 coding DNA: TGTGCCAGCAGCGTATCTAGCGGGAGGGTATACGAGACCCAGTACTTC. Protein: CASSVSSGRVYETQYF.

This clonotype was seen many times. CDR3 DNA sequence: TGTGCCAGCAGCTTGGCAGTTGGAGCCGAGACCCAGTACTTC. It yields the protein CASSLAVGAETQYF. The chain has TRBV5-6 and TRBJ2-5, with no clear D. The CDR3 contains 14 residues. Trimming removed 0 bases from V and 5 bases from J, with 11 bases in between. The V gene's germline CDR1 is SGHDT and CDR2 YYEEEE.

This clonotype appeared a few times. The V and J genes are TRBV20-1 and TRBJ1-1; 9 bases fit TRBD1. The CDR3 has 14 amino acids. Losses at the gene ends were 0 bases for V and 7 bases for J; bases not matched to a gene: 6. Germline CDR1 reads DFQATT; CDR2 reads SNEGSKA (reference sequence). The CDR3 sequence is CSARETGGNLEAFF. The CDR3 DNA reads as TGCAGTGCTAGAGAGACAGGGGGAAACCTTGAAGCTTTCTTT.

This clonotype was detected ten times or more. This sequence joins TRBV2 and TRBJ2-7; TRBD1 aligns across 9 bases. CDR1 and CDR2 from the germline V gene are SNHLY and FYNNEI. The CDR3 has 14 amino acids. V lost 0 bases, J lost 8 bases, and 5 bases stayed unmatched. CDR3 loop: CASSEALTGGKQYF. CDR3 coding DNA: TGTGCCAGCAGTGAAGCGCTTACAGGGGGCAAGCAGTACTTC.

This chain links TRBV7-9 with TRBJ2-2; 12 bases match TRBD2. The CDR3 is 16 amino acids. V shed 2 bases, J shed 5 bases, and the junction held 3 bases outside the gene matches. Germline values: CDR1 SEHNR, CDR2 FQNEAQ (reference sequence). The CDR3 is CASSLTTSGGTGELFF. The DNA for the CDR3 is TGTGCCAGCAGCTTAACGACTAGCGGGGGAACCGGGGAGCTGTTTTTT.

This clonotype has more than one count but fewer than ten. The rearrangement links TRBV6-1 to TRBJ1-2; 8 bases map to TRBD1. There are 17 residues in the CDR3. J lost 1 base, V lost 6 bases, and 13 bases had no gene match. CDR1 MNHNS and CDR2 SASEGT come from the germline V gene. CDR3 bases: TGTGCCAGCAGGGGAAGGGACAGGACAGGAGATAACTATGGCTACACCTTC. This translates into CASRGRDRTGDNYGYTF.

About this clonotype: This may arise from a read error, as a much more abundant clone is one base away. This chain connects TRBV6-1 to TRBJ2-5; TRBD2 aligns across 8 bases. From germline, CDR1 is MNHNS and CDR2 SASEGT. Unmatched junction bases numbered 6, after V lost 9 bases and J lost 6 bases. This CDR3 has 12 amino acids. Here the CDR3 DNA reads TGTGCCAGTCGACTAGCGCCGAAGACCCAGTACTTC. It codes for CASRLAPKTQYF.

The table lists this clonotype with many counts. Here the CDR3 DNA reads TGCGCCAGCAGCCTTGGGCAACTAGCGAGCACAGATACGCAGTATTTT. This translates into CASSLGQLASTDTQYF. The chain uses TRBV5-1 and TRBJ2-3; 7 bases align to TRBD2. Germline-derived CDR1 and CDR2 are SGHRS and YFSETQ. Trimming removed 4 bases from V and 0 bases from J; junction bases left unmatched: 8. This CDR3 spans 16 amino acids.

This clonotype was observed many times. The chain carries TRBV5-1 and TRBJ1-5, with a weak D call TRBD1 (6 bases). Trimming left V 1 base short and J 0 bases short, with 8 bases between. CDR3 length equals 15 residues. Germline-derived CDR1 and CDR2 are SGHRS and YFSETQ. The CDR3 reads CASSLTGSSNQPQHF. CDR3 DNA: TGCGCCAGCAGCTTGACAGGGAGTAGCAATCAGCCCCAGCATTTT.

This clonotype was detected ten times or more. J is TRBJ1-5 and V is TRBV7-2; no clear D gene. The CDR3 covers 15 residues. Trimming stripped 1 base from V and 2 bases from J, with 9 bases between. Per germline, CDR1 SGHTA and CDR2 FQGNSA. The CDR3 here is CASSLVQWGNQPQHF. The CDR3 nucleotides read TGTGCCAGCAGCTTAGTTCAGTGGGGCAATCAGCCCCAGCATTTT. The full variable domain, completed using reference TRBV7-2 and TRBJ1-5, is GAGVSQSPSNKVTEKGKDVELRCDPISGHTALYWYRQSLGQGLEFLIYFQGNSAPDKSGLPSDRFSAERTGGSVSTLTIQRTQQEDSAVYLCASSLVQWGNQPQHFGDGTRLSIL.